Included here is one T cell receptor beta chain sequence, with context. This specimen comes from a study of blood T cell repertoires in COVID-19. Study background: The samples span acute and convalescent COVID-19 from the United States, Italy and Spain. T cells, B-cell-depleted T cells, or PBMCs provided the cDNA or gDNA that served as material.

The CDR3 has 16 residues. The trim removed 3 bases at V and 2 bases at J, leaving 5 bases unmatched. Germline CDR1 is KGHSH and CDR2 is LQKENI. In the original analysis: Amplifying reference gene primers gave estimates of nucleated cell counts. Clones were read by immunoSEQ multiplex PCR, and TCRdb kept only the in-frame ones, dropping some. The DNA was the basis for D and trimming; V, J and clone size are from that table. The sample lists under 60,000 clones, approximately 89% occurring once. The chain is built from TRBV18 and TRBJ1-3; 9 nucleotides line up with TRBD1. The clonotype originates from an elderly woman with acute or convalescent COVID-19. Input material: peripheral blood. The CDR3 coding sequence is TGTGCCAGCTCACCCCAACGACAGGGGGCTGGAAACACCATATATTTT. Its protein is CASSPQRQGAGNTIYF.